Listed here are 13 T cell receptor beta chains from one sample, sequenced in a study of blood T cell repertoires in COVID-19. Only in-frame clones appear in the TCRdb table, and some are missing; sequencing was by immunoSEQ multiplex PCR. The sample includes roughly 280,000 clones, about nine tenths of them seen just once. The specimen sequenced was peripheral blood. Source of these receptors: a woman aged 30 to 39 with COVID-19, enrolled during active disease.

This clone was detected a few times. The chain joins TRBV9 to TRBJ1-3, with D unclear. Trimming stripped 0 bases from V and 0 bases from J, with 4 bases between. CDR3 length: 14 residues. Germline CDR1 and CDR2: SGDLS and YYNGEE. Here the CDR3 DNA reads TGTGCCAGCAGCGTAGCCGTCTCTGGAAACACCATATATTTT. As protein: CASSVAVSGNTIYF.

With regard to this clone: One junction end does not reproduce the germline sequence, and a read error may be involved. Distinct nucleotide sequences in the sample also encode this CDR3. The chain joins TRBV5-1 to TRBJ2-7, with a tentative D call TRBD1 (6 bases). The CDR3 extends over 14 amino acids. Germline values: CDR1 SGHRS, CDR2 YFSETQ. CDR3 DNA: TGTGCCAGCAAGGGGGACGGGTTGCCCTACGAGCAGTACTTC. Translation gives CASKGDGLPYEQYF.

The chain carries TRBV6-5 and TRBJ2-3, with 8 bases identical to TRBD2. The CDR3 covers 15 residues. V gave up 7 bases and J gave up 0 bases; unmatched junction bases: 6. Germline V gives CDR1 MNHEY, CDR2 SVGAGI. The CDR3 loop reads CASTESGGSTDTQYF. The CDR3 DNA reads as TGTGCCAGCACCGAGTCGGGAGGGAGCACAGATACGCAGTATTTT.

This clone has just one count. The J gene is TRBJ2-3, the V gene TRBV7-9, with 14 bases fitting TRBD2. Germline V gene lookup returns CDR1 SEHNR and CDR2 FQNEAQ (reference sequence). This CDR3 is built from 16 residues. V trimming: 4 bases; J trimming: 6 bases; junction bases outside the gene matches: 6. The CDR3 loop is CASSSSWTSGRDTQYF. The CDR3 bases are TGTGCCAGCAGCTCCAGTTGGACTAGCGGGAGGGATACGCAGTATTTT.

The chain has TRBV11-1 and TRBJ2-5; D uncertain. The CDR3 is 13 residues long. Germline lookup yields CDR1 SGHAT and CDR2 FQDESV (reference sequence). Trimming removed 5 bases from V and 2 bases from J, with 9 bases in between. DNA for the CDR3: TGTGCCAGCAGCCGACACAAGCAAGAGACCCAGTACTTC. This gives the protein CASSRHKQETQYF.

J is TRBJ2-2 and V is TRBV6-1; possible D gene TRBD2, 7 bases. CDR3 length: 13 amino acids. Germline values: CDR1 MNHNS, CDR2 SASEGT. In DNA form, the CDR3 reads TGTGGAGGGGGGGGGACGAACACCGGGGAGCTGTTTTTT. Its protein is CGGGGTNTGELFF.

This clone occurred a few times. Other DNA sequences in the sample encode the same CDR3. The V and J genes are TRBV3-1 (or the pseudogene TRBV3-2) and TRBJ1-6, with 9 bases matching TRBD1. This CDR3 contains 14 residues. Looked up from germline, CDR1 is LGHDT and CDR2 is YNNKEL (reference sequence). With 4 bases clipped from V and 10 bases from J, the junction kept 5 bases outside the gene matches. The CDR3 DNA sequence: TGTGCCAGCAGCCCGAGACAGGGGGGCTCACCCCTCCACTTT. This codes for CASSPRQGGSPLHF.

The chain links TRBV3-1 (or the pseudogene TRBV3-2) to TRBJ1-2; weak D call: TRBD1 (5 bases). The CDR3 is 14 residues long. Germline lookup yields CDR1 LGHDT and CDR2 YNNKEL (reference sequence). The V end was cut by 5 bases, the J end by 4 bases, with 14 bases between. In DNA form, the CDR3 reads TGTGCCAGCAGCTCAACAGGAATCGCCTATGGCTACACCTTC. Residues: CASSSTGIAYGYTF.

The chain joins TRBV7-9 to TRBJ1-5, with D unclear. The CDR3 is 13 amino acids. Germline V CDR1 and CDR2: SEHNR, FQNEAQ (reference sequence). V lost 1 base and J 7 bases, leaving 8 bases between the germline ends. The CDR3 loop reads CASSLGAGQPQHF. CDR3 sequence (DNA): TGTGCCAGCAGCTTAGGGGCGGGCCAGCCCCAGCATTTT.

The V and J genes are TRBV6-6 and TRBJ1-5; a weak D match, TRBD1 (5 bases). From germline, CDR1 is MNHNY and CDR2 SVGAGI (reference sequence). The CDR3 is 16 amino acids. Trimming left V 6 bases short and J 0 bases short, with 15 bases between. CDR3 nucleotides: TGTGCCAGCAGCGTTGGGGCTATAAATAGCAATCAGCCCCAGCATTTT. This encodes CASSVGAINSNQPQHF.

The chain carries TRBV4-1 and TRBJ2-6; TRBD2 matches at 7 bases. Unmatched junction bases numbered 7, after V lost 2 bases and J lost 0 bases. The CDR3 runs 18 residues. Looked up from germline, CDR1 is MGHRA and CDR2 is YSYEKL. This chain's CDR3 is CASSQIPSGNSGANVLTF. The CDR3 DNA reads TGCGCCAGCAGCCAAATCCCTAGCGGAAACTCTGGGGCCAACGTCCTGACTTTC.

The gene calls are TRBV28 and TRBJ1-1; D is perhaps TRBD1 (6 bases). V was shortened by 3 bases and J by 4 bases, with 21 bases between the two germline ends. This CDR3 spans 17 amino acids. Per germline, CDR1 MDHEN and CDR2 SYDVKM. The CDR3 sequence: CASSFVQGFVVATEAFF. CDR3 bases: TGTGCCAGCAGTTTTGTACAGGGATTCGTGGTTGCCACTGAAGCTTTCTTT.

This chain uses TRBV6-4 with TRBJ2-7; 11 nucleotides line up with TRBD1. After removal of 10 bases from V and 6 bases from J, the junction contained 11 bases not matched to a gene. This CDR3 contains 14 residues. Looked up from germline, CDR1 is MRHNA and CDR2 is SNTAGT. CDR3 region: CANKDRGHFGEQYF. CDR3 DNA: TGTGCCAACAAGGACAGGGGGCATTTTGGCGAGCAGTACTTC.